The 23 T cell receptor beta chains below were found in one sample sequenced in a study of technical replicates of blood from a handful of donors. Sequencing used immunoSEQ multiplex PCR; TCRdb keeps in-frame clones, though not all of them. This sample has around 57,000 clones, with about 93% found just once. The sample consisted of T cells isolated from PBMCs. Source of these receptors: a human donor in good health.

The chain employs TRBV11-3 and TRBJ2-1, with D maybe TRBD1 (5 bases). The germline V gene encodes CDR1 SGHNT and CDR2 YENEEA. The germline V and J ends were trimmed by 0 bases and 7 bases, with 22 bases remaining between them. The CDR3 extends over 18 amino acids. CDR3 coding DNA: TGTGCCAGCAGCTTAGATCATCTCTCTAGGGGAAGGTGGAATGAGCAGTTCTTC. This codes for CASSLDHLSRGRWNEQFF.

This clone was recorded a few times. The rearrangement uses TRBV9 and TRBJ1-1, with D perhaps TRBD1 (5 bases). Germline CDR1 SGDLS, CDR2 YYNGEE. The CDR3 is 13 amino acids. The V gene lost 3 bases and the J gene lost 4 bases, with 10 bases spanning the gap. The CDR3 region is CASSGRVSTEAFF. The CDR3 DNA follows: TGTGCCAGCAGCGGCAGGGTGAGCACTGAAGCTTTCTTT.

The chain has TRBV6-6 and TRBJ2-4; D not certain. In germline, CDR1 is MNHNY, CDR2 SVGAGI (reference sequence). Between the trimmed V and J ends, which lost 2 bases and 1 base, there was a span of 12 bases. The CDR3 spans 16 residues. The CDR3 here is CASSYPGGFAKNIQYF. CDR3 sequence (DNA): TGTGCCAGCAGTTACCCGGGTGGTTTCGCCAAAAACATTCAGTACTTC.

The gene calls are TRBV9 and TRBJ2-1, with D perhaps matching TRBD2 (5 bases). The V end lost 3 bases, the J end lost 6 bases, and 7 bases lay between the germline ends. CDR3 length equals 12 residues. Germline lookup yields CDR1 SGDLS and CDR2 YYNGEE. The CDR3 bases are TGTGCCAGCAGCGCGGACTCCAATGAGCAGTTCTTC. This translates into CASSADSNEQFF. Filled out from reference TRBV9 and TRBJ2-1, the complete variable domain reads DSGVTQTPKHLITATGQRVTLRCSPRSGDLSVYWYQQSLDQGLQFLIQYYNGEERAKGNILERFSAQQFPDLHSELNLSSLELGDSALYFCASSADSNEQFFGPGTRLTVL.

V usage is TRBV7-6 and J usage is TRBJ1-4, with D perhaps matching TRBD1 (5 bases). The germline V gene has CDR1 SGHVS and CDR2 FNYEAQ. The V end lost 2 bases, the J end lost 2 bases, and 21 bases lay between the germline ends. The CDR3 loop spans 19 amino acids. For the CDR3, the DNA is TGTGCCAGCAGCTTAAGCTCCAGGGTCCTGGGGAGGACTAATGAAAAACTGTTTTTT. Its translation: CASSLSSRVLGRTNEKLFF. The full variable domain, with the rest looked up from reference TRBV7-6 and TRBJ1-4, is GAGVSQSPRYKVTKRGQDVALRCDPISGHVSLYWYRQALGQGPEFLTYFNYEAQQDKSGLPNDRFSAERPEGSISTLTIQRTEQRDSAMYRCASSLSSRVLGRTNEKLFFGSGTQLSVL.

This clone was seen only a few times. The chain has TRBV29-1 and TRBJ1-1; D uncertain. The ends were cut back, 4 bases at V and 7 bases at J, with 7 bases in the middle. The CDR3 runs 10 residues. Germline V gene lookup returns CDR1 SQVTM and CDR2 ANQGSEA. Here the CDR3 reads CSVVKLEAFF. Written as DNA, the CDR3 is TGCAGCGTTGTTAAGCTTGAAGCTTTCTTT.

The chain has TRBV9 and TRBJ2-3, with unresolved D. The germline gives CDR1 SGDLS, CDR2 YYNGEE. There are 12 residues in the CDR3. Deletions cut 0 bases from V and 6 bases from J, with 5 bases between. The CDR3 loop is CASSVDRDTQYF. The CDR3 DNA is TGTGCCAGCAGCGTAGACCGGGATACGCAGTATTTT.

The V call is TRBV5-1, the J call TRBJ1-1; D may be TRBD1 (6 bases). Germline-derived CDR1 and CDR2 are SGHRS and YFSETQ. The CDR3 runs to 14 residues. Trimming stripped 2 bases from V and 5 bases from J, with 13 bases between. The CDR3 loop reads CASSLATGLTEAFF. CDR3 nucleotides: TGCGCCAGCAGCTTAGCAACAGGGCTAACTGAAGCTTTCTTT.

The genes are TRBV15 and TRBJ1-2; D is possibly TRBD1 (6 bases). CDR3 size: 16 residues. V was cut by 1 base and J by 6 bases, with 18 bases left in between. Germline CDR1 LNHNV, CDR2 YYDKDF (reference sequence). The CDR3 DNA reads TGTGCCACCAGCAGAGGTTTTGGACAGACAGAGAATGGCTACACCTTC. This encodes CATSRGFGQTENGYTF.

A note on this clone: The same CDR3 is also encoded by other DNA sequences in this sample. This chain connects TRBV20-1 to TRBJ2-5; D not resolved. The CDR3 sequence is 10 residues long. Trimming took 6 bases from V and 1 from J, leaving 3 bases between them. CDR1 and CDR2 from the germline V gene are DFQATT and SNEGSKA (reference sequence). The CDR3 protein is CSARQETQYF. The CDR3 DNA sequence: TGCAGTGCCCGCCAAGAGACCCAGTACTTC.

This clone was picked up one time. The V call is TRBV7-3, the J call TRBJ2-5; 12 bases fit TRBD2. Germline V gene sequence: CDR1 SGHTA, CDR2 FQGTGA. V was pared by 5 bases and J by 4 bases, with 8 bases of the junction left unmatched. The CDR3 covers 16 residues. CDR3 region: CASSVSSGGAGETQYF. Written as DNA, the CDR3 is TGTGCCAGCAGCGTCTCTAGCGGGGGGGCCGGAGAGACCCAGTACTTC.

The rearrangement uses TRBV7-6 and TRBJ2-7, with D possibly being TRBD1 (7 bases). Deletions cut 4 bases from V and 7 bases from J, with 11 bases between. Germline loops: CDR1 SGHVS, CDR2 FNYEAQ. The CDR3 contains 12 residues. The CDR3 DNA follows: TGTGCCAGCAGCTCAGGGGGGTGGGAGCAGTACTTC. Encoded protein: CASSSGGWEQYF.

The chain joins TRBV5-5 to TRBJ2-7, with D maybe TRBD1 (6 bases). The V end was cut by 1 base, the J end by 1 base, with 9 bases between. This CDR3 spans 14 amino acids. Looked up from germline, CDR1 is SGHKS and CDR2 is YYEKEE (reference sequence). The CDR3 DNA reads as TGTGCCAGCAGCTTGTGGGACACTTCCTACGAGCAGTACTTC. Translating it yields CASSLWDTSYEQYF. Combining the CDR3 with reference TRBV5-5 and TRBJ2-7 gives the whole variable domain DAGVTQSPTHLIKTRGQQVTLRCSPISGHKSVSWYQQVLGQGPQFIFQYYEKEERGRGNFPDRFSARQFPNYSSELNVNALLLGDSALYLCASSLWDTSYEQYFGPGTRLTVT.

The rearrangement uses TRBV5-4 and TRBJ2-7, with a possible D match to TRBD2 (6 bases). Germline loops: CDR1 SGHNT, CDR2 YYREEE (reference sequence). With 2 bases removed from V and 0 bases from J, the gap between germline ends came to 12 bases. The CDR3 is made up of 15 amino acids. The CDR3 loop reads CASSFPGRSSYEQYF. The CDR3 region has the DNA TGTGCCAGCAGCTTCCCGGGGAGGAGCTCCTACGAGCAGTACTTC.

The genes are TRBV11-2 and TRBJ2-5, with TRBD2 matching 10 bases. CDR1 SGHAT and CDR2 FQNNGV come from the germline V gene. V lost 5 bases, J lost 5 bases, and 11 bases stayed unmatched. CDR3 length: 16 amino acids. The CDR3 sequence: CASSRRIAGGPETQYF. The CDR3 DNA sequence: TGTGCCAGCAGCCGGAGGATAGCGGGGGGCCCCGAGACCCAGTACTTC.

V and J are TRBV28 and TRBJ2-5; the match to TRBD2 covers 10 bases. This CDR3 comprises 17 residues. V trimming: 5 bases; J trimming: 1 base; junction bases outside the gene matches: 10. Germline V gene sequence: CDR1 MDHEN, CDR2 SYDVKM. CDR3: CASSPLGLAATQETQYF. CDR3 nucleotides: TGTGCCAGCAGTCCCCTAGGACTAGCGGCTACCCAAGAGACCCAGTACTTC.

This chain connects TRBV5-1 to TRBJ2-5; 12 bases match TRBD1. The CDR3 extends over 17 amino acids. The ends lost 9 bases at V and 0 bases at J; junction bases unmatched: 12. Per germline, CDR1 SGHRS and CDR2 YFSETQ. CDR3 amino acids: CATQRGTGGGDQETQYF. The CDR3 DNA follows: TGCGCCACCCAAAGAGGGACAGGGGGCGGAGACCAAGAGACCCAGTACTTC.

The chain has TRBV28 and TRBJ1-2; the D gene is possibly TRBD1 (5 bases). The CDR3 has 12 amino acids. Germline V gene data show CDR1 as MDHEN and CDR2 as SYDVKM. Trimming cost V 6 bases and J 7 bases, with 12 bases left between them. The CDR3 DNA is TGTGCCAGCAGCCAGGGAAAGAGTGGCTACACCTTC. This sequence encodes CASSQGKSGYTF.

The genes are TRBV9 and TRBJ2-3; TRBD1 matches 8 bases. J was trimmed by 6 bases and V by 0 bases; bases with no gene match: 6. There are 15 residues in the CDR3. Germline CDR1 and CDR2: SGDLS and YYNGEE. The CDR3 here is CASSVVGTGIDTQYF. CDR3 DNA sequence: TGTGCCAGCAGCGTAGTCGGGACAGGTATTGATACGCAGTATTTT. Using reference TRBV9 and TRBJ2-3 for the parts outside the CDR3, the full variable domain is DSGVTQTPKHLITATGQRVTLRCSPRSGDLSVYWYQQSLDQGLQFLIQYYNGEERAKGNILERFSAQQFPDLHSELNLSSLELGDSALYFCASSVVGTGIDTQYFGPGTRLTVL.

Only one count was recorded for this clone. Relative to the germline gene, one junction end is altered; a read error may explain this. The chain uses TRBV10-3 and TRBJ1-1; a weak D match, TRBD1 (5 bases). CDR1 and CDR2 (germline): ENHRY, SYGVKD. The CDR3 has 13 amino acids. This CDR3 reads CAISGRDKSEAFF. The CDR3 nucleotides read TGTGCCATAAGTGGCAGGGATAAATCTGAAGCTTTCTTT.

The chain carries TRBV5-1 and TRBJ1-1, with D possibly being TRBD1 (6 bases). The CDR3 is 14 amino acids. Trimming pared 4 bases from V and 3 bases from J, leaving 13 bases between. Germline lookup yields CDR1 SGHRS and CDR2 YFSETQ. As DNA, the CDR3 is TGCGCCAGCAGCAGCTGGCGACAGGACACTGAAGCTTTCTTT. This codes for CASSSWRQDTEAFF.

The V gene is TRBV7-9, the J gene TRBJ2-7; the D gene is possibly TRBD1 (7 bases). Germline lookup yields CDR1 SEHNR and CDR2 FQNEAQ (reference sequence). V was shortened by 0 bases and J by 3 bases, with 15 bases between the two germline ends. The CDR3 covers 16 residues. The CDR3 region has the DNA TGTGCCAGCAGCTTAGCGAGGGGGCGGGACAGCTACGAGCAGTACTTC. Translated: CASSLARGRDSYEQYF.

The chain couples TRBV10-3 to TRBJ2-7; 7 bases map to TRBD1. Germline CDR1 ENHRY, CDR2 SYGVKD. V shed 9 bases, J shed 3 bases, and the junction held 14 bases outside the gene matches. The CDR3 contains 15 residues. For the CDR3, the DNA is TGTGCCATAAGACAGGGACCGGGGTTAGTCTACGAGCAGTACTTC. It codes for CAIRQGPGLVYEQYF.